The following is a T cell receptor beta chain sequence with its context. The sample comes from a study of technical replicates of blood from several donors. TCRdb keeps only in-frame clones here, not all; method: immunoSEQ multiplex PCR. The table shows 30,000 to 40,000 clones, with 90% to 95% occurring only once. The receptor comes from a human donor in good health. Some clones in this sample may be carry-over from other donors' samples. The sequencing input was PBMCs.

The chain's CDR3 is CSGGERGSTDTQYF. The CDR3 DNA reads as TGCAGTGGGGGGGAGCGGGGGTCCACAGATACGCAGTATTTT. V usage is TRBV29-1 and J usage is TRBJ2-3; TRBD2 agrees at 8 bases. This CDR3 is built from 14 residues. Germline V lookup: CDR1 SQVTM, CDR2 ANQGSEA.